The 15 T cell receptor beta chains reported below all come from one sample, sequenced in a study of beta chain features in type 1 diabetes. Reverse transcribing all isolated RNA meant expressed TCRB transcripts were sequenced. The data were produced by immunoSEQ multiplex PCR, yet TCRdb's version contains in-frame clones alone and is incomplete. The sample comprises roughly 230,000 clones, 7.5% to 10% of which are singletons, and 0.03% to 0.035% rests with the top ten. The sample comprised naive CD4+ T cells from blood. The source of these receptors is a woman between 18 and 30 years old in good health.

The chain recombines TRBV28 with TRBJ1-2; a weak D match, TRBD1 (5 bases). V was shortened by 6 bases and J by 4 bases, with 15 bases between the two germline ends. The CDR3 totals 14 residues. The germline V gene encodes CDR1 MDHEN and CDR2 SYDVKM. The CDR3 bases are TGTGCCAGCAGCGTCAGGGCGTCGGGCTATGGCTACACCTTC. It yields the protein CASSVRASGYGYTF.

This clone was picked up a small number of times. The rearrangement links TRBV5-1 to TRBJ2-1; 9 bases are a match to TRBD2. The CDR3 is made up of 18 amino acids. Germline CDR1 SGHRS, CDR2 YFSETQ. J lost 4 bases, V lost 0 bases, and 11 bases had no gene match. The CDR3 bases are TGCGCCAGCAGCTTGGATGGCGGGAGGGGGACCGGGTACAATGAGCAGTTCTTC. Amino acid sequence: CASSLDGGRGTGYNEQFF.

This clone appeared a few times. CDR3 amino acids: CASSLRTENTEAFF. CDR3 nucleotide sequence: TGCGCCAGCAGCTTACGGACAGAGAACACTGAAGCTTTCTTT. The chain employs TRBV5-1 and TRBJ1-1, with D maybe TRBD1 (6 bases). Germline values: CDR1 SGHRS, CDR2 YFSETQ. The CDR3 extends over 14 amino acids. The germline V and J ends were trimmed by 2 bases and 1 base, with 9 bases remaining between them.

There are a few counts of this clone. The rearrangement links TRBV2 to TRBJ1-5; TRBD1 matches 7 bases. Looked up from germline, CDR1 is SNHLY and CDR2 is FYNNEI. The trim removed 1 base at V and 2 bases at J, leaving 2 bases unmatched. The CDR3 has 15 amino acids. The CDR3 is CASSEGDSRNQPQHF. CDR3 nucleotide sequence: TGTGCCAGCAGTGAAGGGGACAGCCGCAATCAGCCCCAGCATTTT.

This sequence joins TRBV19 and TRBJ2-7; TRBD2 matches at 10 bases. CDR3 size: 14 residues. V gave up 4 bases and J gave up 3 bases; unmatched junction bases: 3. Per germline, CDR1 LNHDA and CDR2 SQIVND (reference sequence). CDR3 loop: CASSRTSGVYEQYF. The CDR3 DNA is TGTGCCAGTAGTAGGACTAGCGGAGTCTACGAGCAGTACTTC.

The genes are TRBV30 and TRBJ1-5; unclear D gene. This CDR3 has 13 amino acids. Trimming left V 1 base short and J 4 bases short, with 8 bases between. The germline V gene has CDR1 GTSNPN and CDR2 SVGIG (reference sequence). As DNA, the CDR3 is TGTGCCTGGAGTGAAGGACTGAATCAGCCCCAGCATTTT. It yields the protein CAWSEGLNQPQHF.

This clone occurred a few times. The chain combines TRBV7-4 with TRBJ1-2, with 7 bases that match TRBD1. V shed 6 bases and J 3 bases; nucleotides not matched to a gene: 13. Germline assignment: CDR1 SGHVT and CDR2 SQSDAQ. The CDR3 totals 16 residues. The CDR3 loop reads CASRLQGVGLDYGYTF. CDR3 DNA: TGTGCCAGCAGACTCCAGGGGGTCGGTCTAGACTATGGCTACACCTTC. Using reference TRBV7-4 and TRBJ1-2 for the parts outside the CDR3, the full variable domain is GAGVSQSPRYKVAKRGRDVALRCDSISGHVTLYWYRQTLGQGSEVLTYSQSDAQRDKSGRPSGRFSAERPERSVSTLKIQRTEQGDSAVYLCASRLQGVGLDYGYTFGSGTRLTVV.

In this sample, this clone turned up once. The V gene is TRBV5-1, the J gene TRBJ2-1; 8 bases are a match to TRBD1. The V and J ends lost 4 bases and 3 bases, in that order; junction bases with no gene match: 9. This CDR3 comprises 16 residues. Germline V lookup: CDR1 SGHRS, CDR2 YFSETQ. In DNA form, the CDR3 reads TGCGCCAGCAGCCCGGGGTCGACAGGGGTCTACAATGAGCAGTTCTTC. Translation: CASSPGSTGVYNEQFF.

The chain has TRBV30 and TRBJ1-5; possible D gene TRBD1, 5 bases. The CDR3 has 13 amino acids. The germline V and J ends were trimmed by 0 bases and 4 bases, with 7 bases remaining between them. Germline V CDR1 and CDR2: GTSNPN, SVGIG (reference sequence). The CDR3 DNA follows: TGTGCCTGGAGTGTACAGGTTAATCAGCCCCAGCATTTT. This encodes CAWSVQVNQPQHF. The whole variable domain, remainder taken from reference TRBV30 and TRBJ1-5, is SQTIHQWPATLVQPVGSPLSLECTVEGTSNPNLYWYRQAAGRGLQLLFYSVGIGQISSEVPQNLSASRPQDRQFILSSKKLLLSDSGFYLCAWSVQVNQPQHFGDGTRLSIL.

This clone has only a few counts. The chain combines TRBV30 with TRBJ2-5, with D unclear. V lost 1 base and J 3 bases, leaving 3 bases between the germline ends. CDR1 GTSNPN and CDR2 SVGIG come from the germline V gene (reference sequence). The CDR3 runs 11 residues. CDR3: CAWSAKETQYF. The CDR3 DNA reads TGTGCCTGGAGTGCCAAAGAGACCCAGTACTTC.

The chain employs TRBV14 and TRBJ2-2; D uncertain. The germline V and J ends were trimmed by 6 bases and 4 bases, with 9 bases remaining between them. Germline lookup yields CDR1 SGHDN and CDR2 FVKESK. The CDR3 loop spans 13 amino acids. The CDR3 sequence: CASRPGSTGELFF. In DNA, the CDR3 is TGTGCCAGCAGGCCGGGTAGCACCGGGGAGCTGTTTTTT.

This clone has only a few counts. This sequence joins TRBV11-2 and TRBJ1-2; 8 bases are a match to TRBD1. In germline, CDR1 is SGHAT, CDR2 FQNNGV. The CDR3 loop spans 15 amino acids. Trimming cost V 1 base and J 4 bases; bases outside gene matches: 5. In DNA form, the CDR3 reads TGTGCCAGCAGCTTAGGGAGACAGGGGCCCTATGGCTACACCTTC. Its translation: CASSLGRQGPYGYTF.

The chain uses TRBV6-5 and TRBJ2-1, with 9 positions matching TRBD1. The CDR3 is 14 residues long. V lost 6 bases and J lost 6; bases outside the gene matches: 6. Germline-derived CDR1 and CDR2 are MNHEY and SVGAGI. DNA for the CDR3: TGTGCCAGCAGAGCGGGACAGGGTGGCAATGAGCAGTTCTTC. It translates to CASRAGQGGNEQFF.

The CDR3 is CASSPGYKVGTEAFF. In DNA, the CDR3 is TGTGCCAGCAGCCCCGGGTATAAGGTTGGCACTGAAGCTTTCTTT. The genes are TRBV7-6 and TRBJ1-1; no clear D. V lost 5 bases and J lost 4, with 17 bases in between. Germline V CDR1 and CDR2: SGHVS, FNYEAQ. CDR3 length: 15 residues. Filled out from reference TRBV7-6 and TRBJ1-1, the complete variable domain reads GAGVSQSPRYKVTKRGQDVALRCDPISGHVSLYWYRQALGQGPEFLTYFNYEAQQDKSGLPNDRFSAERPEGSISTLTIQRTEQRDSAMYRCASSPGYKVGTEAFFGQGTRLTVV.

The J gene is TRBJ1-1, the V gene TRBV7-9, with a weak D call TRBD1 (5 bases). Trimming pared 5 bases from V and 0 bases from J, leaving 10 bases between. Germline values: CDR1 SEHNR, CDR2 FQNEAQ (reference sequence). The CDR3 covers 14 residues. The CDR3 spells CASSPDTVNTEAFF. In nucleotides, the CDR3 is TGTGCCAGCAGCCCGGACACCGTGAACACTGAAGCTTTCTTT.